A selection of T cell receptor beta chains follows, all from one sample in a study of cytomegalovirus exposure and HLA in healthy donors. TCRdb's copy holds only in-frame clones and misses some; the assay was immunoSEQ multiplex PCR. Of some 140,000 clones in the sample, almost 80% were seen once. Sequences were obtained from PBMCs. These receptors all stem from a man between 18 and 35 years old in good health and CMV-seronegative. Each CDR3 is given with its conserved first and last residue. The D gene is left open where the match is weak. Where a row states a size, it is once, few, many or the class of an expanded clone; other rows omit it.

v_call	j_call	clone_size	cdr3_length	d_call	cdr3_aa	cdr3_nt
TRBV6-1	TRBJ2-1	NA	12	NA	CATLRGWGEQFF	TGTGCCACTCTACGGGGTTGGGGTGAGCAGTTCTTC
TRBV9	TRBJ1-5	few	15	TRBD1	CASSLGTAGNQPQHF	TGTGCCAGCAGCCTCGGGACAGCGGGCAATCAGCCCCAGCATTTT
TRBV19	TRBJ1-1	NA	13	NA	CASSIGGGTEAFF	TGTGCCAGTAGTATCGGGGGGGGGACTGAAGCTTTCTTT
TRBV12-5	TRBJ1-3	NA	17	NA	CASGLSTGSSSGNTIYF	TGTGCTAGTGGTTTGTCAACAGGATCCTCCTCTGGAAACACCATATATTTT
TRBV4-2	TRBJ1-5	NA	16	TRBD1	CASSQQDRGANQPQHF	TGTGCCAGCAGCCAGCAGGACAGGGGAGCAAATCAGCCCCAGCATTTT
TRBV4-3	TRBJ2-2	few	17	TRBD1	CASSQTPGTGDTGELFF	TGCGCCAGCAGCCAAACCCCCGGGACAGGGGACACCGGGGAGCTGTTTTTT
TRBV30	TRBJ1-6	NA	13	NA	CAWSTGYNSPLHF	TGTGCCTGGAGTACAGGTTATAATTCACCCCTCCACTTT
TRBV4-2	TRBJ2-2	few	17	TRBD2	CASSQDVAGGNTGELFF	TGTGCCAGCAGCCAAGATGTTGCGGGGGGGAACACCGGGGAGCTGTTTTTT
TRBV10-2	TRBJ1-4	few	15	NA	CASSEVGARNEKLFF	TGCGCCAGCAGTGAGGTTGGGGCGCGTAATGAAAAACTGTTTTTT
TRBV4-3	TRBJ1-2	NA	15	TRBD1	CASSQDLGGSCGYTF	TGCGCCAGCAGCCAAGATCTAGGGGGCTCGTGTGGCTACACCTTC
TRBV7-9	TRBJ1-2	NA	13	NA	CASSLNSTHGYTF	TGTGCCAGCAGCTTAAACAGCACTCATGGCTACACCTTC
TRBV5-1	TRBJ1-4	NA	14	NA	CASSLQGSNEKLFF	TGCGCCAGCAGCTTGCAGGGATCTAATGAAAAACTGTTTTTT
TRBV25-1	TRBJ2-7	few	12	NA	CASTPGGNQQYF	TGTGCCAGCACCCCCGGAGGTAACCAGCAGTACTTC
TRBV19	TRBJ2-7	NA	13	NA	CASSPGGAYEQYF	TGTGCCAGTAGTCCGGGGGGCGCCTACGAGCAGTACTTC
TRBV7-8	TRBJ1-3	NA	16	NA	CASSLAGGRATNTIYF	TGTGCCAGCAGCTTAGCCGGTGGCAGGGCGACAAACACCATATATTTT
TRBV5-4	TRBJ2-5	NA	13	TRBD2	CASSWWGGETQYF	TGTGCCAGCAGCTGGTGGGGGGGTGAGACCCAGTACTTC
TRBV5-6	TRBJ2-5	once	13	TRBD2	CASSAPGGRTQYF	TGTGCCAGCAGTGCCCCGGGAGGGAGGACCCAGTACTTC
TRBV7-9	TRBJ1-6	NA	12	NA	CSSSLSNSPLHF	TGTTCCAGCAGCTTATCGAATTCACCCCTCCACTTT
TRBV5-1	TRBJ1-6	NA	16	NA	CASSLEGNRVFSPLHF	TGCGCCAGCAGCTTGGAAGGTAACAGGGTATTCTCACCCCTCCACTTT
TRBV7-3	TRBJ1-3	NA	15	NA	CASSPTGGTGNTIYF	TGTGCCAGCAGCCCTACGGGAGGGACTGGAAACACCATATATTTT
TRBV19	TRBJ1-6	NA	14	NA	CASSIGSRGAFLHF	TGTGCCAGTAGTATAGGATCGCGGGGAGCTTTCCTCCACTTT
TRBV11-2	TRBJ1-3	NA	14	NA	CASSLVSSGNTIYF	TGTGCCAGCAGCTTAGTGAGCTCTGGAAACACCATATATTTT
TRBV19	TRBJ1-3	NA	16	NA	CASSWTAHSSGNTIYF	TGTGCCAGTAGCTGGACAGCACACAGCTCTGGAAACACCATATATTTT
TRBV13	TRBJ2-7	NA	12	NA	CASSSQGYEQYF	TGTGCCAGCAGCTCCCAGGGTTACGAGCAGTACTTC
TRBV9	TRBJ1-3	NA	15	NA	CASSVGFSGGSTIYF	TGTGCCAGCAGCGTAGGATTTTCCGGCGGCAGCACCATATATTTT
TRBV18	TRBJ2-2	NA	14	NA	CASSPGRSTGELFF	TGTGCCAGCTCACCAGGGAGGAGCACCGGGGAGCTGTTTTTT
TRBV6-6	TRBJ2-2	NA	14	TRBD1	CASRRTGVSGELFF	TGTGCCAGCAGGCGGACAGGGGTTAGCGGGGAGCTGTTTTTT
TRBV27	TRBJ2-1	NA	15	TRBD2	CASTGTSGGNNEQFF	TGTGCCAGCACCGGGACTAGCGGGGGGAACAATGAGCAGTTCTTC
TRBV30	TRBJ1-2	NA	14	NA	CALGDSSRFYGYTF	TGTGCCTTAGGAGACAGCTCCCGTTTCTATGGCTACACCTTC
TRBV6-4	TRBJ1-3	once	15	NA	CANSPGRSSGNTIYF	TGTGCTAATAGTCCAGGGCGAAGCTCTGGAAACACCATATATTTT
TRBV4-1	TRBJ1-4	NA	15	NA	CASSQGPVRGEKLFF	TGCGCCAGCAGCCAAGGCCCGGTAAGGGGTGAAAAACTGTTTTTT
TRBV6-1	TRBJ2-1	few	15	NA	CASSGGSRGGNEQFF	TGTGCCAGCAGTGGAGGAAGCAGGGGAGGGAATGAGCAGTTCTTC
TRBV7-9	TRBJ1-5	NA	15	TRBD1	CASSMTGSGNQPQHF	TGTGCCAGCAGCATGACAGGGAGTGGGAATCAGCCCCAGCATTTT
TRBV5-6	TRBJ1-5	NA	13	NA	CASSLQAGQPQHF	TGTGCCAGCAGCTTACAGGCTGGACAGCCCCAGCATTTT
TRBV7-8	TRBJ1-1	NA	15	NA	CASSSPRGVGTEAFF	TGTGCCAGCAGCTCCCCCCGGGGGGTGGGGACTGAAGCTTTCTTT
TRBV7-6	TRBJ2-1	NA	14	NA	CASSFRGSGDEQFF	TGTGCCAGCAGCTTTCGGGGGTCCGGGGATGAGCAGTTCTTC